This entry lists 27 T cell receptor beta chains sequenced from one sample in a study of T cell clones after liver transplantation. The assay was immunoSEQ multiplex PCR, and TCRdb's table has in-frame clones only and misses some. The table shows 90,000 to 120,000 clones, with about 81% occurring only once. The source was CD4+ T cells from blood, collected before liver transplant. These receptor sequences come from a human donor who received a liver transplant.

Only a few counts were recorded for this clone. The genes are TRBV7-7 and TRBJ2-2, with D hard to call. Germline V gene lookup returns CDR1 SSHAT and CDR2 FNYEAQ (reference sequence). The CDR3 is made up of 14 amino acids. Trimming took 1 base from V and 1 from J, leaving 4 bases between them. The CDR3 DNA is TGTGCCAGCAGCTTAGTACTGAACACCGGGGAGCTGTTTTTT. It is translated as CASSLVLNTGELFF.

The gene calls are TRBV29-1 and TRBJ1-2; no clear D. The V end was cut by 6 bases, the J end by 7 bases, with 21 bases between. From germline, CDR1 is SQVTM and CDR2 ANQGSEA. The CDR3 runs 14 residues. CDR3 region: CSVDPGPRAGGYTF. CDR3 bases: TGCAGCGTGGATCCTGGACCGAGGGCAGGTGGCTACACCTTC. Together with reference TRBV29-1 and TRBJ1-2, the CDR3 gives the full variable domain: SAVISQKPSRDICQRGTSLTIQCQVDSQVTMMFWYRQQPGQSLTLIATANQGSEATYESGFVIDKFPISRPNLTFSTLTVSNMSPEDSSIYLCSVDPGPRAGGYTFGSGTRLTVV.

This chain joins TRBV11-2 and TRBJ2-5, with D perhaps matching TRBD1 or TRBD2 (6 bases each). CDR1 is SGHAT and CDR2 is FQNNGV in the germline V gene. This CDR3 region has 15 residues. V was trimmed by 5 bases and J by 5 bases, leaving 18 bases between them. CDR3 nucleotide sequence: TGTGCCAGCAGCCTAAGGGGGGTGGGTTCGGAGACCCAGTACTTC. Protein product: CASSLRGVGSETQYF.

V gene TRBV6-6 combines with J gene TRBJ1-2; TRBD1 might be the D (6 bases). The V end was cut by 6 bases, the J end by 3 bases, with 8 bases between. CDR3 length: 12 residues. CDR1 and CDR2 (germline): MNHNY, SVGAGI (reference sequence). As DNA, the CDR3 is TGTGCCAGCAGAAAGGGGGACTATGGCTACACCTTC. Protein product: CASRKGDYGYTF.

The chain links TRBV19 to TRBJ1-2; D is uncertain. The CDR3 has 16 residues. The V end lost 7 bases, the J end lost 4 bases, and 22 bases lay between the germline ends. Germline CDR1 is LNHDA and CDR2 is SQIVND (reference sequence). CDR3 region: CASTTSLAVTIYGYTF. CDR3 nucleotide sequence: TGTGCCAGTACCACATCCCTGGCCGTGACCATCTATGGCTACACCTTC.

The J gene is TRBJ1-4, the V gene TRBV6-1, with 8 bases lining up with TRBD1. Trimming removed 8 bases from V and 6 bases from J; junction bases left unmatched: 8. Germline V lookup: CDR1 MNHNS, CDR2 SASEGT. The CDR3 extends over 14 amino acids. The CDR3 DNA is TGTGCCAGCGGCCCAGGGGGCTCAGATGAAAAACTGTTTTTT. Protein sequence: CASGPGGSDEKLFF.

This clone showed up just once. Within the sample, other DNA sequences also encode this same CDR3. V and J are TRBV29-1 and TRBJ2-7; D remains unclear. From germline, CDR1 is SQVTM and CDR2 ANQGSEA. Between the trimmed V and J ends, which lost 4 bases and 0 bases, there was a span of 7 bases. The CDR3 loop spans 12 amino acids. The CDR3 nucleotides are TGCAGCGTTGGTGGCAGCTCCTACGAGCAGTACTTC. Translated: CSVGGSSYEQYF.

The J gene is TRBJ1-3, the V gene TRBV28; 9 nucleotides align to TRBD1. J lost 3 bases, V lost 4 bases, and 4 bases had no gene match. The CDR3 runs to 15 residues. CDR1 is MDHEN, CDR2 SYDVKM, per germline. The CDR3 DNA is TGTGCCAGCAGTTCGTACAGGGGGCGTGGAAACACCATATATTTT. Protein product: CASSSYRGRGNTIYF.

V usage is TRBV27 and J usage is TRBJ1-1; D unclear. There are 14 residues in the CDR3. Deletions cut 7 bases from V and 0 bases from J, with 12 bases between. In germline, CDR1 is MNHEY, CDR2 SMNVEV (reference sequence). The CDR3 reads CASTTQRMNTEAFF. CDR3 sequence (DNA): TGTGCCAGCACCACCCAGAGGATGAACACTGAAGCTTTCTTT.

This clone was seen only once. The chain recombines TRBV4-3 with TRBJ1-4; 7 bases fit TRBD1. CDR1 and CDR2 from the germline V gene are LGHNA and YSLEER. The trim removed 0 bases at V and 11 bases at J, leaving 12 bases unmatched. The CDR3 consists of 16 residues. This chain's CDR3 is CASSQDNWDSVKKLFF. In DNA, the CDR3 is TGCGCCAGCAGCCAAGATAATTGGGACAGTGTTAAGAAACTGTTTTTT.

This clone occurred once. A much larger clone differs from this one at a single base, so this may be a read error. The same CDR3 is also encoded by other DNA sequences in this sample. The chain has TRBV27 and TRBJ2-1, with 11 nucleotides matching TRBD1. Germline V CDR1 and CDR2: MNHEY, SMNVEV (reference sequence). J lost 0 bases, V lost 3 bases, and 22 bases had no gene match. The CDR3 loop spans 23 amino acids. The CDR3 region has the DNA TGTGCCAGCAGTTTTGCCTCTCGGGGGCGGACAGGGGGCGACTACAGCTCCTACAATGAGCAGTTCTTC. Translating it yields CASSFASRGRTGGDYSSYNEQFF.

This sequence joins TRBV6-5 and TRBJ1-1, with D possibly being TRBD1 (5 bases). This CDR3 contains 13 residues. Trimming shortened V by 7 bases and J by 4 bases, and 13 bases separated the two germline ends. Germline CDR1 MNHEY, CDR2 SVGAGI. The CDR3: CASNRRGSTEAFF. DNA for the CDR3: TGTGCCAGCAATCGACGGGGGAGCACTGAAGCTTTCTTT.

Here the CDR3 DNA reads TGTGCCAGCAGCTTTAAAAGCGGGGGGCGGGCCGAGCAGTACTTC. As protein: CASSFKSGGRAEQYF. The chain combines TRBV5-8 with TRBJ2-7, with TRBD2 matching over 9 bases. Germline lookup yields CDR1 SGHTS and CDR2 YDEGEE. J lost 6 bases, V lost 2 bases, and 9 bases had no gene match. The CDR3 is 15 amino acids.

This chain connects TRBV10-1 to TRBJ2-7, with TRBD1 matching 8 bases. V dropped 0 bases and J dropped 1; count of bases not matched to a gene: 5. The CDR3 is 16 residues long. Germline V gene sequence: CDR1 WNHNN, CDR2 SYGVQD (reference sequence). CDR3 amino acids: CASSESGDRRSYEQYF. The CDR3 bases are TGCGCCAGCAGTGAGTCGGGGGACAGGAGGTCCTACGAGCAGTACTTC.

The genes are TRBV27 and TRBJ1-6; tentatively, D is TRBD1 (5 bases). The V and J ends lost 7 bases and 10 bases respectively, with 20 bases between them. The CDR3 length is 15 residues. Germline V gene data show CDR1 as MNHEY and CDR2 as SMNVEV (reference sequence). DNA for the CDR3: TGTGCCAGCAACATTGGAGGGACGCCGACCTCACCCCTCCACTTT. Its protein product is CASNIGGTPTSPLHF.

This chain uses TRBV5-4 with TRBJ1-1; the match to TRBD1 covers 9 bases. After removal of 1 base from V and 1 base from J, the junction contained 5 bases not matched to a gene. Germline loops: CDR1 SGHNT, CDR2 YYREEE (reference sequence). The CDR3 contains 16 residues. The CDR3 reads CASSLMTGQGNTEAFF. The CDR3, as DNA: TGTGCCAGCAGCTTGATGACGGGACAGGGGAACACTGAAGCTTTCTTT.

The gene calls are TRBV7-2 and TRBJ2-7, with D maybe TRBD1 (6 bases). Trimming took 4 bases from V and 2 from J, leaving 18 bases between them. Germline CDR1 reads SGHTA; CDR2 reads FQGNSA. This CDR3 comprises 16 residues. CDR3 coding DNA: TGTGCCAGCAGCTCCCTTACAGGGCAAGAGGCCTACGAGCAGTACTTC. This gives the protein CASSSLTGQEAYEQYF.

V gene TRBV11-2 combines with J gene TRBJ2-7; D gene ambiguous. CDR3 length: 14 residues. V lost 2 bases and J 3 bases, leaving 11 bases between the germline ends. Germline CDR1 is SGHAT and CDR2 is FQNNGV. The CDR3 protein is CASSLSNADYEQYF. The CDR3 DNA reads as TGTGCCAGCAGCTTAAGTAATGCCGACTACGAGCAGTACTTC.

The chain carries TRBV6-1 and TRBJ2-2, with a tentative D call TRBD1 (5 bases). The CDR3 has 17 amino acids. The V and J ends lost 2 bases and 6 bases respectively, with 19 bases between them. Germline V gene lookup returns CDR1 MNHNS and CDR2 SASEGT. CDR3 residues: CASSERRLGEGAGELFF. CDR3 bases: TGTGCCAGCAGTGAACGGCGGCTAGGGGAAGGGGCCGGGGAGCTGTTTTTT.

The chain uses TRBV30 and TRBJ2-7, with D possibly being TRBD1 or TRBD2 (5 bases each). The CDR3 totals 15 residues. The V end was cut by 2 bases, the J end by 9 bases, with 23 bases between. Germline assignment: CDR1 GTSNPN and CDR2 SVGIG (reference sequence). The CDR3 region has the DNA TGTGCCTGGAGTACATCCGGGACGAGAACCCAGGGGCAGTACTTC. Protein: CAWSTSGTRTQGQYF.

CDR3 region: CASSPPAPSGANVLTF. CDR3 DNA: TGTGCCAGCTCACCACCTGCCCCGTCTGGGGCCAACGTCCTGACTTTC. V is TRBV18 and J is TRBJ2-6; D remains unclear. The germline CDR1 and CDR2 sequences are KGHSH and LQKENI. Deletions cut 0 bases from V and 1 base from J, with 7 bases between. The CDR3 is made up of 16 amino acids.

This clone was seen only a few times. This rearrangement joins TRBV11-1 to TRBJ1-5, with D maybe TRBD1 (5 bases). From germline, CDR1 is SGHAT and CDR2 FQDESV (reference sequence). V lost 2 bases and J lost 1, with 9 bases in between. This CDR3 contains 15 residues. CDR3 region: CASSLSGQSNQPQHF. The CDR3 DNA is TGTGCCAGCAGCTTATCGGGGCAGAGCAATCAGCCCCAGCATTTT. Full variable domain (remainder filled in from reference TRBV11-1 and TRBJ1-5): EAEVAQSPRYKITEKSQAVAFWCDPISGHATLYWYRQILGQGPELLVQFQDESVVDDSQLPKDRFSAERLKGVDSTLKIQPAELGDSAMYLCASSLSGQSNQPQHFGDGTRLSIL.

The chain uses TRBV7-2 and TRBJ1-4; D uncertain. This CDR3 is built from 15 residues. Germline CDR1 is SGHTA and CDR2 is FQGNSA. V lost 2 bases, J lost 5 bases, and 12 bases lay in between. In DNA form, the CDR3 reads TGTGCCAGCAGCTTATCCCGGGCCGTCAATGAAAAACTGTTTTTT. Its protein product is CASSLSRAVNEKLFF.

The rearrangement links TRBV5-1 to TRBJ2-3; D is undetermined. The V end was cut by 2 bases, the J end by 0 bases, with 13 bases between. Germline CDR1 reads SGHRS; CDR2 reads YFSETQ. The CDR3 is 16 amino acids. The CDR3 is CASSLIGRLSTDTQYF. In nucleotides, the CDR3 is TGCGCCAGCAGCTTAATCGGGCGGCTGAGCACAGATACGCAGTATTTT.

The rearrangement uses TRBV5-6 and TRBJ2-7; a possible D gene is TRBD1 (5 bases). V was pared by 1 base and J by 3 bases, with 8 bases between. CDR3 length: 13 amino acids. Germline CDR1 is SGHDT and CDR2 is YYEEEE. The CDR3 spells CASSLNRNYEQYF. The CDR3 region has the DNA TGTGCCAGCAGCTTGAACAGGAACTACGAGCAGTACTTC.

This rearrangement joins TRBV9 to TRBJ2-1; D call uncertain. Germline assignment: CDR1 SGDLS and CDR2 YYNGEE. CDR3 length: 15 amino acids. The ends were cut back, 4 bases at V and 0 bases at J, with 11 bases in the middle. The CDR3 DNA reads TGTGCCAGCAGCCCCCAGAGGAGCTCCTACAATGAGCAGTTCTTC. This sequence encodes CASSPQRSSYNEQFF.

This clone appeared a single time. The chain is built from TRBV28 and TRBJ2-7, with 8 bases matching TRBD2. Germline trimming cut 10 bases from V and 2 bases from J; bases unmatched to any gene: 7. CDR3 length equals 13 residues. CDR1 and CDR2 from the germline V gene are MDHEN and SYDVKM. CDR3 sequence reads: CATTGGGTYEQYF. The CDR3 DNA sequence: TGTGCCACGACGGGAGGGGGGACCTACGAGCAGTACTTC.